The entry below gives a single TCR beta chain sequence along with its context. Its cognate antigen is unknown. This specimen belongs to a study of T cell repertoires in cytomegalovirus infection. The CDR3 contains 14 residues. V dropped 8 bases and J dropped 4; count of bases not matched to a gene: 9. TCRdb ran MiXCR on the reads and lists one entry per CDR3 protein. The table includes 350,000 to 450,000 distinct CDR3 sequences, approximately 18% detected once. General study findings and limits: Ex vivo, HLA-C-restricted CMV-specific TCR beta clonotypes prevailed over the rest of the response.

The rearrangement links TRBV5-3 to TRBJ1-5, with 7 bases that match TRBD1. TRBV5-3 is marked as an open reading frame, function uncertain. The sequenced sample was PBMCs. The source of this sequence is a human donor in good health (CMV status not recorded). Some clones in this sample may be carry-over from other donors' samples. In nucleotides, the CDR3 is TGTGCCAGCAGCCCGGGACAGCAGAATCAGCCCCAGCATTTT. It encodes CASSPGQQNQPQHF.